The rows below give T cell receptor beta chains drawn from one sample of a study of metastatic and nonmetastatic thyroid tumors. TCRdb re-processed the PCR reads through MiXCR. The table has about 8,600 clones, 25% to 30% seen once. The source material was adjacent normal tissue. The receptors derive from a female donor with papillary thyroid cancer or a benign thyroid nodule (not recorded which). Some clones in this sample may be carry-over from other donors' samples. The CDR3 runs from the conserved cysteine through the conserved F or W. The D gene is left open where the match is weak. Only some rows state a clone size, as once, few, many or a class for expanded clones.

D gene,clone size,J gene,V gene,CDR3 protein,CDR3 DNA
NA,NA,TRBJ1-1,TRBV15,CATSRDRQGRRNTEAFF,TGTGCCACCAGCAGAGATAGGCAGGGCCGGCGGAACACTGAAGCTTTCTTT
TRBD1,medium-sized,TRBJ2-7,TRBV12-5,CASGGQGYEQYF,TGTGCTAGTGGGGGACAGGGGTACGAGCAGTACTTC
NA,many,TRBJ1-2,TRBV7-9,CASSLTGTATTHF,TGTGCCAGCAGCCTTACCGGGACGGCCACCACCCACTTC
TRBD1,NA,TRBJ2-3,TRBV2,CASSEQDRADTQYF,TGTGCCAGCAGTGAGCAGGACAGGGCAGATACGCAGTATTTT
TRBD2,NA,TRBJ2-1,TRBV28,CASSLMRESSYNQQFF,TGTGCCAGCAGTCTAATGCGGGAGAGCTCCTACAATCAGCAGTTCTTC
NA,medium-sized,TRBJ2-2,TRBV12-3/TRBV12-4,CASRVHRGELFF,TGTGCCAGCAGGGTGCACAGGGGGGAGCTGTTTTTT
NA,NA,TRBJ1-6,TRBV6-2/TRBV6-3,CARSKLDRNYSPLHF,TGTGCCAGAAGTAAACTTGACAGGAATTATTCTCCCCTCCACTTT
NA,NA,TRBJ2-5,TRBV6-1,CSSSGETETQYF,TGTTCCAGCAGTGGGGAGACTGAGACCCAGTACTTC
NA,NA,TRBJ2-7,TRBV13,CASSTLGSSGASYEQYF,TGTGCCAGCAGCACATTAGGTTCCTCGGGGGCATCCTACGAGCAGTACTTC
TRBD2,few,TRBJ2-7,TRBV28,CASSRPTSGDIQYF,TGTGCCAGCAGCCGCCCGACTAGCGGGGACATACAGTACTTC
TRBD2,NA,TRBJ2-7,TRBV2,CASSEGASGVPYEQYF,TGTGCCAGCAGTGAAGGGGCTAGCGGGGTGCCCTACGAGCAGTACTTC
TRBD2,NA,TRBJ2-7,TRBV6-2/TRBV6-3,CASSYRTSGKLNYEQYF,TGTGCCAGCAGTTATCGGACTAGCGGGAAATTAAACTACGAGCAGTACTTC
NA,many,TRBJ2-7,TRBV6-6,CASSYSKAVSRDYEQYF,TGTGCCAGCAGTTACTCGAAGGCTGTCAGCAGAGATTACGAGCAGTACTTC